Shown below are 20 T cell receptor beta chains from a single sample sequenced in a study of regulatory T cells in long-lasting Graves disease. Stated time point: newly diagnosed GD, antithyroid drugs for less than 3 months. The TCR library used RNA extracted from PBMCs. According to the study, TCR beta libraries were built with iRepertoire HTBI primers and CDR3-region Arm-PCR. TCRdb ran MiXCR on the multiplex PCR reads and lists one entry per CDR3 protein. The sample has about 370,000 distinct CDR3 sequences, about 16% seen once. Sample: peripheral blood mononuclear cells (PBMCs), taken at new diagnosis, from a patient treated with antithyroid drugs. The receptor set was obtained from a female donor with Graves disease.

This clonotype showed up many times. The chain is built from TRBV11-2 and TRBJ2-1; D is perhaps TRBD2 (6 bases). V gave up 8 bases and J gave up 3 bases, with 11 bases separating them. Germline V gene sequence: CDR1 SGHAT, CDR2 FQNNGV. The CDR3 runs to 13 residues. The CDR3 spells CASGGTFYNEQFF. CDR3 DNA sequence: TGTGCCAGCGGGGGGACCTTCTACAATGAGCAGTTCTTC.

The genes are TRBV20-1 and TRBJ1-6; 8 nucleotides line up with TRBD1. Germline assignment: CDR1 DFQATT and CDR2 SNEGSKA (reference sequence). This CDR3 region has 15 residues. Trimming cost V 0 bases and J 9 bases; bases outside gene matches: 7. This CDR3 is CSARDWTGTSSPLHF. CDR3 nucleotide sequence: TGCAGTGCTAGAGATTGGACAGGGACAAGTTCACCCCTCCACTTT.

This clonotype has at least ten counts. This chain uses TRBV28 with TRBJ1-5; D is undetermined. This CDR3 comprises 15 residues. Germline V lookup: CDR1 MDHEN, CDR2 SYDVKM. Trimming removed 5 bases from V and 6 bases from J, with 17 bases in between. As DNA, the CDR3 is TGTGCCAGCAGTCTCCAAGGATCCGCAGGTCAGCCCCAGCATTTT. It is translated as CASSLQGSAGQPQHF.

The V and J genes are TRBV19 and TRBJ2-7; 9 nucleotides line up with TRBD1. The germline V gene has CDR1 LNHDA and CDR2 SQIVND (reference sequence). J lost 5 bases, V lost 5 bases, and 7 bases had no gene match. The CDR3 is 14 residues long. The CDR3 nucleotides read TGTGCCAGTAGTCAGAGACAGGGGGAGAACGAGCAGTACTTC. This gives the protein CASSQRQGENEQYF.

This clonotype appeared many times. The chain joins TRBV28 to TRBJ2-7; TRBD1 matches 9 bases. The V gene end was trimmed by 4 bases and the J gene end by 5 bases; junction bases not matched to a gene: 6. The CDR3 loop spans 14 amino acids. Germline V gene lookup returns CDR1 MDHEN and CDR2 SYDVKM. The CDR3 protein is CASSSGQGSNEQYF. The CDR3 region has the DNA TGTGCCAGCAGTTCGGGACAGGGCAGCAACGAGCAGTACTTC.

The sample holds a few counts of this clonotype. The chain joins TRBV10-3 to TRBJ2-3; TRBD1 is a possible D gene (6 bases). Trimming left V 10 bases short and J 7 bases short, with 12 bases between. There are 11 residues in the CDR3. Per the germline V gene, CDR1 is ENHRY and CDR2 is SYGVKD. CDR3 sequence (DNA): TGTGCCACCTTTCAGGGGAATACGCAGTATTTT. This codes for CATFQGNTQYF.

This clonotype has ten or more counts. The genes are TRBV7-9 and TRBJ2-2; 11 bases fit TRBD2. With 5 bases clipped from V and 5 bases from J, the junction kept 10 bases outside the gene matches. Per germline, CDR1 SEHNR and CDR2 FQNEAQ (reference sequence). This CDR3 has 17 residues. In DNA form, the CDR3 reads TGTGCCAGCAGCCCAGGGACTAGCGGCCGACGAACCGGGGAGCTGTTTTTT. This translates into CASSPGTSGRRTGELFF. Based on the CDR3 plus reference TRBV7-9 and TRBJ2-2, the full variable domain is DTGVSQNPRHKITKRGQNVTFRCDPISEHNRLYWYRQTLGQGPEFLTYFQNEAQLEKSRLLSDRFSAERPKGSFSTLEIQRTEQGDSAMYLCASSPGTSGRRTGELFFGEGSRLTVL.

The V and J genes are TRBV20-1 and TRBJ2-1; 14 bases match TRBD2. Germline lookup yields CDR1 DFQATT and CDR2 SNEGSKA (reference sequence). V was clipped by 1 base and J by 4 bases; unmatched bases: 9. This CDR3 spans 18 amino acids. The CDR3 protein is CSARALLGTSGGYNEQFF. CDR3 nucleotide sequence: TGCAGTGCTAGAGCTCTCCTTGGGACTAGCGGGGGATACAATGAGCAGTTCTTC.

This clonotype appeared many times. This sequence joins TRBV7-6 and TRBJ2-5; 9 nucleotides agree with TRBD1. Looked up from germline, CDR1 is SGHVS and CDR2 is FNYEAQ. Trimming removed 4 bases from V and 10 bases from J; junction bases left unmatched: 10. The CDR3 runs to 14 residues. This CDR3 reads CASSSPGQGLVQYF. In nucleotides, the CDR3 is TGTGCCAGCAGCTCGCCGGGACAGGGATTGGTCCAGTACTTC.

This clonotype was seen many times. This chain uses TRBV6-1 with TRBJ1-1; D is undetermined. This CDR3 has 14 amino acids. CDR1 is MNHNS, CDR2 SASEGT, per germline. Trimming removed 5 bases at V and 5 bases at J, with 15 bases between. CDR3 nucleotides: TGTGCCAGCAGTCGTACACGAGGAGGGACTGAAGCTTTCTTT. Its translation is CASSRTRGGTEAFF.

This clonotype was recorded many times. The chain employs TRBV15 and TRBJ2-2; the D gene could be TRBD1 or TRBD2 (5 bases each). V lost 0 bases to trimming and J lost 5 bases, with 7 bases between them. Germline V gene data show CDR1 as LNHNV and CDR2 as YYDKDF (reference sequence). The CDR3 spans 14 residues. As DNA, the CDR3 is TGTGCCACCAGCAGAGATTGGGGGACCGGGGAGCTGTTTTTT. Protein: CATSRDWGTGELFF.

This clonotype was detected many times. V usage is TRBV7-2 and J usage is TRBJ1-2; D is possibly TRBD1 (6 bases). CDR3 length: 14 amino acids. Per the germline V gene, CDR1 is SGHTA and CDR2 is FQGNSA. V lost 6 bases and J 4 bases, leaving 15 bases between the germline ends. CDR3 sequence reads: CASSSGGGGYGYTF. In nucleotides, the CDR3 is TGTGCCAGCAGTTCGGGCGGGGGCGGCTATGGCTACACCTTC.

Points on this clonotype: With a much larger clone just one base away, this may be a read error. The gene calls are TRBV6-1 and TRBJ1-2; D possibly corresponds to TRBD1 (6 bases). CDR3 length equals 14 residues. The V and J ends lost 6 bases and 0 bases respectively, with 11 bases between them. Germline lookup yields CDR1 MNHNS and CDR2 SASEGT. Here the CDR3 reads CASRRTATNYGYTF. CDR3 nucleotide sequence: TGTGCCAGCAGGCGGACAGCCACTAACTATGGCTACACCTTC.

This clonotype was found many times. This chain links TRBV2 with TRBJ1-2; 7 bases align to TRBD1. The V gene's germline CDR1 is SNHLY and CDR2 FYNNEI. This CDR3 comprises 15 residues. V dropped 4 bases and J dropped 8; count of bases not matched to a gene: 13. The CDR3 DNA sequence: TGTGCCAGCAGTGCCGCCTTGACAGGGAGTGGAGGCTACACCTTC. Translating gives CASSAALTGSGGYTF.

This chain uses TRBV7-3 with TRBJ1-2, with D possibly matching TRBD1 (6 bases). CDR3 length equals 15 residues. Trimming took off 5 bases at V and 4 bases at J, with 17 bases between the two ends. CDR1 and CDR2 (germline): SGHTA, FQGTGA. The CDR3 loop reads CASSPRTELSYGYTF. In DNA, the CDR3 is TGTGCCAGCAGCCCCCGGACAGAGCTTAGCTATGGCTACACCTTC.

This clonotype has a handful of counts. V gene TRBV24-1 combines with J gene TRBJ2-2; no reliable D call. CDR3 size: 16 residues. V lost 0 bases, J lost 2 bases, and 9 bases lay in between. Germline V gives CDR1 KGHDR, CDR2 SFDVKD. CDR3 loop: CATSDLAAGNTGELFF. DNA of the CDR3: TGTGCCACCAGTGATTTGGCTGCAGGAAACACCGGGGAGCTGTTTTTT.

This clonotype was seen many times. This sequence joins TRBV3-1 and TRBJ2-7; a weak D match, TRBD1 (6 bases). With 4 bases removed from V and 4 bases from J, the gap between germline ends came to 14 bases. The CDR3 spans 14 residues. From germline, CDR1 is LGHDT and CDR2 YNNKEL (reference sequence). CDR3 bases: TGTGCCAGCAGCCCTACCTGGACAGCATACGAGCAGTACTTC. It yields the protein CASSPTWTAYEQYF.

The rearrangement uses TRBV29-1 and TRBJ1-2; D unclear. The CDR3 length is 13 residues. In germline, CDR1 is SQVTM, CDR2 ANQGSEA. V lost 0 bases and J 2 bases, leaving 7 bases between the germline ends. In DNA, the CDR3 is TGCAGCGTTGAAGAGGGAAGCAACTATGGCTACACCTTC. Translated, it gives CSVEEGSNYGYTF. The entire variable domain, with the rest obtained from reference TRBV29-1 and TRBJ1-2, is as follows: SAVISQKPSRDICQRGTSLTIQCQVDSQVTMMFWYRQQPGQSLTLIATANQGSEATYESGFVIDKFPISRPNLTFSTLTVSNMSPEDSSIYLCSVEEGSNYGYTFGSGTRLTVV.

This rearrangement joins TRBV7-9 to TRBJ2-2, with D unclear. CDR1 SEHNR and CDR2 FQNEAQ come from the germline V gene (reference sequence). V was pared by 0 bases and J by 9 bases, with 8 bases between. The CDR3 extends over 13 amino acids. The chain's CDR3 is CASSLASLRELFF. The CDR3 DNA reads TGTGCCAGCAGCTTAGCGAGCCTAAGGGAGCTGTTTTTT.

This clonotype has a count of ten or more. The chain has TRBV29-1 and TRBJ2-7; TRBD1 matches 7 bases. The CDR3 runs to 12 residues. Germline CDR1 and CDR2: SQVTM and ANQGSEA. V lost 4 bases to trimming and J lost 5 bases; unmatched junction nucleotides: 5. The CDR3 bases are TGCAGCGTTGTATCACAGGGGCACGAGCAGTACTTC. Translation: CSVVSQGHEQYF.